These T cell receptor beta chains were read from a single sample in a study of blood T cell repertoires in COVID-19. TCRdb's copy holds only in-frame clones and misses some; the assay was immunoSEQ multiplex PCR. The profile covers some 59,000 clones, with about 80% appearing a single time and less than 25% taken by the ten largest. The source material was peripheral blood. Source of these receptors: a man at least 80 years old with active or convalescent COVID-19. CDR3s include the opening cysteine and the closing phenylalanine or tryptophan. The D gene is left open where the match is weak. The size entry is marked missing in some rows and otherwise reads once, few, many or a size class.

d_call	v_call	clone_size	j_call	cdr3_nt	cdr3_aa
-	TRBV7-9	-	TRBJ2-1	TGTGCCAGCACCCTGGGGGGCTACAATGAGCAGTTCTTC	CASTLGGYNEQFF
TRBD2	TRBV7-2	-	TRBJ2-3	TGTGCCAGCAGCTTTTTATCGGGAGGAAGGGCAGATACGCAGTATTTT	CASSFLSGGRADTQYF
-	TRBV12-3/TRBV12-4	many	TRBJ1-2	TGTGCCAGCAGAGATGGGAGTCATGGCTACACCTTC	CASRDGSHGYTF
TRBD1	TRBV6-5	-	TRBJ1-5	TGTGCCAGCAGTTACTCTATGCAGGGGGTGCAGCCCCAGCATTTT	CASSYSMQGVQPQHF
-	TRBV4-2	-	TRBJ2-5	TGTGCCAGCAGCCAAGTTCCAGGGGAGACCCAGTACTTC	CASSQVPGETQYF
TRBD1	TRBV2	once	TRBJ1-1	TGTGCCAGCACCGGACAGGGCGTCACTGAAGCTTTCTTT	CASTGQGVTEAFF
TRBD2	TRBV29-1	-	TRBJ2-3	TGCAGCGTTGAGGTGGCAGCGGGAGCGGGCGATACGCAGTATTTT	CSVEVAAGAGDTQYF
TRBD1	TRBV3-1/TRBV3-2	-	TRBJ1-4	TGTGCCAGCAGCCAAGTTCCGGGACAGGGCTTAGAAAAACTGTTTTTT	CASSQVPGQGLEKLFF
TRBD1	TRBV25-1	-	TRBJ2-5	TGTGCCAGCAGTGAGGGACAGATCCAAGAGACCCAGTACTTC	CASSEGQIQETQYF
-	TRBV6-6	few	TRBJ2-3	TGTGCCAGCAAATTGACAGTTAGCACAGATACGCAGTATTTT	CASKLTVSTDTQYF
-	TRBV10-2	-	TRBJ1-1	TGCGCCAGCCTGGCCGCAGGGGCCACTGAAGCTTTCTTT	CASLAAGATEAFF
TRBD1	TRBV28	many	TRBJ2-2	TGTGCCAGCTTGGACAGGGGAAACACCGGGGAGCTGTTTTTT	CASLDRGNTGELFF
TRBD1	TRBV2	-	TRBJ1-4	TGTGCCAGCAGTGAAGTCGGTGTAGGGACAGCTAATGAAAAACTGTTTTTT	CASSEVGVGTANEKLFF
TRBD1	TRBV2	few	TRBJ1-2	TGTGCCAGCAGCCTCATGGGACAGGGGGAAAAGAATGGCTACACCTTC	CASSLMGQGEKNGYTF
TRBD1	TRBV7-3	once	TRBJ2-7	TGTGCCAGCAGCACGGGGACAGAACCCTACGAGCAGTACTTC	CASSTGTEPYEQYF
TRBD2	TRBV5-1	-	TRBJ2-3	TGCGCCAGCTACCCGGGTAGCGGGATCACAGATACGCAGTATTTT	CASYPGSGITDTQYF
TRBD1	TRBV5-1	-	TRBJ2-7	TGCGCCAGCAGCTCCGGACAGGTTCCAACCTACGAGCAGTACTTC	CASSSGQVPTYEQYF
TRBD1	TRBV5-6	-	TRBJ1-1	TGTGCCAGCAGCTTGTTTGACAGGGCGAACACTGAAGCTTTCTTT	CASSLFDRANTEAFF
-	TRBV5-8	-	TRBJ1-2	TGTGCCAGCAGCTCCCACTACACCTTC	CASSSHYTF
-	TRBV7-8	-	TRBJ1-6	TGTGCCAGCAGCGTAAACAGTAATTCACCCCTCCACTTT	CASSVNSNSPLHF
TRBD1	TRBV5-1	-	TRBJ2-3	TGCGCCAGCAGCAAGGGACAGGTAACAGATACGCAGTATTTT	CASSKGQVTDTQYF
-	TRBV10-3	-	TRBJ2-7	TGTGCCATCCATCCTGGCGGAGGGGCCTCCTACGAGCAGTACTTC	CAIHPGGGASYEQYF
TRBD2	TRBV19	-	TRBJ2-7	TGTGCCAGTAGTATGTTCCCACGCGGGAGGGGAGAGCAGTACTTC	CASSMFPRGRGEQYF
TRBD1	TRBV6-5	-	TRBJ1-2	TGTGCCAGCACTACTAGGGGACAGGGAAACTATGGCTACACCTTC	CASTTRGQGNYGYTF